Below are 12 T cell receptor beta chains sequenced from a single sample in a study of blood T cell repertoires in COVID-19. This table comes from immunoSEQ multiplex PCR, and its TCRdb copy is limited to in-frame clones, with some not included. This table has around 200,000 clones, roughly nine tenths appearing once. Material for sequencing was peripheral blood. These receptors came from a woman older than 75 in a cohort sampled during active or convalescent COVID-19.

The CDR3 nucleotides read TGTGCCAGCAGCACCGCGAAGACAGTTCGGGCGGGCACAGATACGCAGTATTTT. This codes for CASSTAKTVRAGTDTQYF. The rearrangement uses TRBV5-4 and TRBJ2-3; D is perhaps TRBD1 (5 bases). Between the trimmed V and J ends, which lost 4 bases and 1 base, there was a span of 22 bases. CDR1 is SGHNT and CDR2 is YYREEE in the germline V gene (reference sequence). The CDR3 extends over 18 amino acids.

CDR3 nucleotide sequence: TGTGCCAGCAGTTCCGGAGGGACTAGCGGGGGTATGAATGAGCAGTTCTTC. Amino acid sequence: CASSSGGTSGGMNEQFF. The J gene is TRBJ2-1, the V gene TRBV28; 14 positions match TRBD2. The CDR3 consists of 17 residues. Germline loops: CDR1 MDHEN, CDR2 SYDVKM. Trimming removed 4 bases from V and 7 bases from J; junction bases left unmatched: 9.

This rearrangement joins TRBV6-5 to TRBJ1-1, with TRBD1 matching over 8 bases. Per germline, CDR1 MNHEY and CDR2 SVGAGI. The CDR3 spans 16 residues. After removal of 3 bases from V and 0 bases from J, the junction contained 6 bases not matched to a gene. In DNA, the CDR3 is TGTGCCAGCAGTTATGCGACAGGGGTGATGAACACTGAAGCTTTCTTT. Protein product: CASSYATGVMNTEAFF.

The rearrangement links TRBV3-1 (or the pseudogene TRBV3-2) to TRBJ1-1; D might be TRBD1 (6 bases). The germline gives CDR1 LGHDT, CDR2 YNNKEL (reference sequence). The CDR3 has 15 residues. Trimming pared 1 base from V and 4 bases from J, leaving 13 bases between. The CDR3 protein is CASSQGTAQSTEAFF. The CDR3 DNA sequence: TGTGCCAGCAGCCAAGGGACAGCCCAATCCACTGAAGCTTTCTTT.

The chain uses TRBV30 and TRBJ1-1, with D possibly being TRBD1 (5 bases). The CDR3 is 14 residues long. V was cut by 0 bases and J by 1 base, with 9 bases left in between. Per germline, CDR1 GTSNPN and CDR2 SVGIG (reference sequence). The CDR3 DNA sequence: TGTGCCTGGAGTGTACAGGTCAGGAACACTGAAGCTTTCTTT. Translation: CAWSVQVRNTEAFF.

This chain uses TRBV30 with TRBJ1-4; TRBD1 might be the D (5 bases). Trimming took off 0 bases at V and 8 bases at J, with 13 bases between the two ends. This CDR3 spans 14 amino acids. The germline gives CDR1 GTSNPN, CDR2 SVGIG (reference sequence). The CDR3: CAWSVPGGSEKLFF. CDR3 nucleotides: TGTGCCTGGAGTGTACCGGGGGGTTCAGAAAAACTGTTTTTT.

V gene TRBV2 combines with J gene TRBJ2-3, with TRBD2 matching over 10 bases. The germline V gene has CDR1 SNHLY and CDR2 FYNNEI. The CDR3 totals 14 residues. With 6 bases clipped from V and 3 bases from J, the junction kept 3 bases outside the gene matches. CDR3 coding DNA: TGTGCCAGCAGCCCGGGACTAGCGACAGATACGCAGTATTTT. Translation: CASSPGLATDTQYF.

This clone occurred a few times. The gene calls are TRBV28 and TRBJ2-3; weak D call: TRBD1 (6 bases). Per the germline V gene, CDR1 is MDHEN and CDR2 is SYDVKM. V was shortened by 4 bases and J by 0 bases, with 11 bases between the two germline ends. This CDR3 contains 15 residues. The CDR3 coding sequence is TGTGCCAGCAGTTCATCAGGGGAAAGCACAGATACGCAGTATTTT. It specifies CASSSSGESTDTQYF.

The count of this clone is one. The CDR3 DNA sequence: TGTGCCAGCAGTGACACTAACTATGGCTACACCTTC. Protein sequence: CASSDTNYGYTF. The genes are TRBV2 and TRBJ1-2, with D unresolved. V was clipped by 3 bases and J by 0 bases, with 2 bases between them. CDR1 and CDR2 (germline): SNHLY, FYNNEI. CDR3 length: 12 amino acids. The full variable domain, completed using reference TRBV2 and TRBJ1-2, is EPEVTQTPSHQVTQMGQEVILRCVPISNHLYFYWYRQILGQKVEFLVSFYNNEISEKSEIFDDQFSVERPDGSNFTLKIRSTKLEDSAMYFCASSDTNYGYTFGSGTRLTVV.

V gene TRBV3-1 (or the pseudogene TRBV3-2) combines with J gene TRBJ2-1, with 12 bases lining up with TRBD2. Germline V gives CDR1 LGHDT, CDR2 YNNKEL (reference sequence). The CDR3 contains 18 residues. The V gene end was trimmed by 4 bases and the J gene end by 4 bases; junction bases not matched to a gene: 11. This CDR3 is CASSPRTSGIPQYNEQFF. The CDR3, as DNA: TGTGCCAGCAGCCCCCGGACTAGCGGGATACCACAATACAATGAGCAGTTCTTC.

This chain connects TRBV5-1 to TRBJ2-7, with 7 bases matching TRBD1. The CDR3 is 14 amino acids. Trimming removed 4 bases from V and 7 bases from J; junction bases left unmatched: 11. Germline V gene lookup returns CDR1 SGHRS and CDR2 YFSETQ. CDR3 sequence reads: CASSPPGQPGEQYF. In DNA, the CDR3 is TGCGCCAGCAGCCCACCGGGACAGCCCGGAGAGCAGTACTTC.

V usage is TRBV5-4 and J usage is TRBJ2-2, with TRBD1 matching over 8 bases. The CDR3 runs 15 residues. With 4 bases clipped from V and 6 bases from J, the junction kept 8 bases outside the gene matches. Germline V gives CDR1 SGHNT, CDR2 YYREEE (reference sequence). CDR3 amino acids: CASSPGGRVPGELFF. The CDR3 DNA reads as TGTGCCAGCAGCCCAGGGGGCAGGGTCCCCGGGGAGCTGTTTTTT.